This T cell receptor (beta chain) was identified in a study of cytomegalovirus exposure and HLA in healthy donors. Worth noting for this clone: Antigen unknown.

The PCR contained 60 Vbeta and 13 Jbeta primers. Method: immunoSEQ multiplex PCR; TCRdb's copy keeps in-frame clones and lacks some. The sample yields around 19,000 clones, more than 80% seen once. Study-wide findings and caveats: Per a later analysis, 15,000 to 20,000 TCR beta sequences showed association with HLA alleles at 0.05 false discovery rate.

V was pared by 5 bases and J by 9 bases, with 16 bases of the junction left unmatched. This CDR3 comprises 16 residues. Germline assignment: CDR1 SGHTA and CDR2 FQGNSA. This clonotype was obtained from a human donor in good health. The sample taken for sequencing was PBMCs. The rearrangement joins TRBV7-2 to TRBJ1-5; TRBD1 matches 7 bases. The CDR3 sequence is CASSPHNRGQLPPQHF. In DNA form, the CDR3 reads TGTGCCAGCAGCCCCCACAACAGGGGCCAGCTACCGCCCCAGCATTTT.